These 13 T cell receptor beta chains came from one sample sequenced in a study of CD8+ T cells in alopecia areata listed by TCRdb under 2018. Receptors were amplified or captured by the immunoSEQ multiplex PCR assay. RNA was extracted from all samples and reverse transcribed into cDNA as template for TCR sequencing. TCRdb carries this immuneACCESS record with in-frame sequences only. Its versions omit some clonotypes, under half of them owing to an unresolved V gene in the studies checked, with the rest unexplained. Recorded for this sample are about 76,000 clones; around 60% of them occurred a single time. Less than 25% of the sample lies in the top ten. The time point label of this sample denotes: 24 weeks on oral tofacitinib. Reading the label with the study, this specimen's treatment or condition is: oral pan-JAK inhibitor, 5-10 mg twice daily. The specimen was CD8+ T cells sorted from blood, collected at week 24, from a patient treated with tofacitinib. The source is a human donor with alopecia areata.

The chain couples TRBV29-1 to TRBJ1-2; D is possibly TRBD1 (6 bases). Trimming left V 5 bases short and J 7 bases short, with 17 bases between. Germline V lookup: CDR1 SQVTM, CDR2 ANQGSEA. CDR3 length: 13 amino acids. The CDR3 bases are TGCAGCGTTTCCCCTATTACAGGGTCTGGCTACACCTTC. It translates to CSVSPITGSGYTF.

The chain carries TRBV15 and TRBJ2-3; TRBD2 might be the D (6 bases). Germline V gene sequence: CDR1 LNHNV, CDR2 YYDKDF (reference sequence). V lost 1 base, J lost 0 bases, and 8 bases lay in between. CDR3 length: 15 amino acids. CDR3 nucleotide sequence: TGTGCCACCAGCAGAGTCGGGACTAGCACAGATACGCAGTATTTT. Residues: CATSRVGTSTDTQYF.

This chain uses TRBV5-1 with TRBJ1-2; a possible D gene is TRBD1 (5 bases). This CDR3 is 15 amino acids long. The V gene lost 0 bases and the J gene lost 2 bases, with 11 bases spanning the gap. From germline, CDR1 is SGHRS and CDR2 YFSETQ. The CDR3 loop is CASSLVGGNNYGYTF. The CDR3 coding sequence is TGCGCCAGCAGCTTGGTGGGGGGAAACAACTATGGCTACACCTTC.

This clone was counted between two and nine times. V gene TRBV7-8 combines with J gene TRBJ1-2; the D gene is possibly TRBD1 (6 bases). Per the germline V gene, CDR1 is SGHVS and CDR2 is FQNEAQ. The CDR3 is 15 amino acids. V gave up 5 bases and J gave up 4 bases, with 17 bases separating them. Here the CDR3 DNA reads TGTGCCAGCAGCGAGGGGGTTGACACGTCCTATGGCTACACCTTC. Translation gives CASSEGVDTSYGYTF.

This rearrangement joins TRBV5-6 to TRBJ2-3; tentatively, D is TRBD1 or TRBD2 (6 bases each). Trimming removed 4 bases at V and 5 bases at J, with 17 bases between. The CDR3 has 15 residues. Germline values: CDR1 SGHDT, CDR2 YYEEEE. This chain's CDR3 is CASSEGGKGRDTQYF. The CDR3 nucleotides are TGTGCCAGCAGCGAGGGGGGAAAGGGACGAGATACGCAGTATTTT.

In DNA, the CDR3 is TGTGCCAGCAGTTTACAGGGACTACTGGCGGAGGACAATGAGCAGTTCTTC. Residues: CASSLQGLLAEDNEQFF. This sequence joins TRBV27 and TRBJ2-1, with 7 nucleotides matching TRBD2. With 2 bases clipped from V and 5 bases from J, the junction kept 12 bases outside the gene matches. Germline CDR1 and CDR2: MNHEY and SMNVEV (reference sequence). This CDR3 contains 17 residues.

This clone turned up a few times. The CDR3 is CASSETGNNEQFF. CDR3 DNA sequence: TGTGCCAGCAGTGAAACAGGAAACAATGAGCAGTTCTTC. The gene calls are TRBV2 and TRBJ2-1; perhaps TRBD1 as D (5 bases). The CDR3 has 13 residues. Trimming took 2 bases from V and 5 from J, leaving 7 bases between them. Looked up from germline, CDR1 is SNHLY and CDR2 is FYNNEI. The complete variable domain, with remaining parts taken from reference TRBV2 and TRBJ2-1, reads EPEVTQTPSHQVTQMGQEVILRCVPISNHLYFYWYRQILGQKVEFLVSFYNNEISEKSEIFDDQFSVERPDGSNFTLKIRSTKLEDSAMYFCASSETGNNEQFFGPGTRLTVL.

This clone was observed a handful of times. The rearrangement joins TRBV27 to TRBJ2-2, with unresolved D. Germline V lookup: CDR1 MNHEY, CDR2 SMNVEV (reference sequence). There are 16 residues in the CDR3. Trimming removed 3 bases from V and 8 bases from J, with 19 bases in between. The CDR3 DNA follows: TGTGCCAGCAGTTTTTGGTCCCCCCTGGGTGGTGGGGAGCTGTTTTTT. Its protein product is CASSFWSPLGGGELFF.

The chain employs TRBV9 and TRBJ2-3, with D perhaps matching TRBD2 (5 bases). This CDR3 contains 15 residues. Per germline, CDR1 SGDLS and CDR2 YYNGEE. Trimming stripped 0 bases from V and 4 bases from J, with 12 bases between. As DNA, the CDR3 is TGTGCCAGCAGCGTAGTTGGGAGTTCGGCAGATACGCAGTATTTT. Its protein product is CASSVVGSSADTQYF.

The chain recombines TRBV6-1 with TRBJ1-5; the D is unclear. V gave up 3 bases and J gave up 0 bases, with 9 bases separating them. This CDR3 is 15 amino acids long. CDR1 is MNHNS and CDR2 is SASEGT in the germline V gene. In DNA, the CDR3 is TGTGCCAGCAGTGACAGGACCTATAGCAATCAGCCCCAGCATTTT. Protein sequence: CASSDRTYSNQPQHF.

In its sample, this clone was seen once. The chain joins TRBV30 to TRBJ2-7; 8 bases are a match to TRBD1. Trimming at V came to 0 bases and at J to 3 bases, leaving 7 bases not matched to a gene. Germline V CDR1 and CDR2: GTSNPN, SVGIG (reference sequence). The CDR3 loop spans 15 amino acids. The CDR3 protein is CAWSVDRGPSYEQYF. The DNA of the CDR3 is TGTGCCTGGAGTGTAGACAGGGGCCCAAGCTACGAGCAGTACTTC.

The CDR3 loop is CASSLAGGNEAFF. Here the CDR3 DNA reads TGCGCCAGCAGCTTGGCAGGGGGCAATGAAGCTTTCTTT. The chain links TRBV5-1 to TRBJ1-1; TRBD1 matches at 8 bases. This CDR3 contains 13 residues. Germline lookup yields CDR1 SGHRS and CDR2 YFSETQ. V lost 0 bases and J lost 7; bases outside the gene matches: 2.

This clone was recorded a few times. This chain joins TRBV5-4 and TRBJ2-7, with 12 positions matching TRBD2. Per germline, CDR1 SGHNT and CDR2 YYREEE (reference sequence). This CDR3 is built from 15 residues. V gave up 4 bases and J gave up 3 bases; unmatched junction bases: 5. The CDR3 sequence: CASSPRTSGDYEQYF. Written as DNA, the CDR3 is TGTGCCAGCAGCCCCCGGACTAGCGGGGACTACGAGCAGTACTTC.